The T cell receptor beta chain under discussion was sequenced for a study of blood T cells in healthy people across ages. The table lists this clonotype with a count of one. The germline V and J ends were trimmed by 2 bases and 5 bases, with 15 bases remaining between them. The CDR3 extends over 15 amino acids. The germline CDR1 and CDR2 sequences are LNHDA and SQIVND (reference sequence). Primed by a sample-barcoded 5' primer and a J-beta primer mix, a second PCR proceeded for 7 to 11 cycles. Each CDR3 protein is one row after TCRdb ran MiXCR on the 5' RACE reads. The sample gives about 1.8 million distinct CDR3 sequences, 40% to 55% of which show up once; 2.1% is in the top ten.

The genes are TRBV19 and TRBJ2-5; D is unclear. This TCR derives from a woman aged 40-49 years in good health. The sample consisted of blood. CDR3 region: CASSINFVRAETQYF. As DNA, the CDR3 is TGTGCCAGTAGTATAAATTTCGTAAGGGCGGAGACCCAGTACTTC.